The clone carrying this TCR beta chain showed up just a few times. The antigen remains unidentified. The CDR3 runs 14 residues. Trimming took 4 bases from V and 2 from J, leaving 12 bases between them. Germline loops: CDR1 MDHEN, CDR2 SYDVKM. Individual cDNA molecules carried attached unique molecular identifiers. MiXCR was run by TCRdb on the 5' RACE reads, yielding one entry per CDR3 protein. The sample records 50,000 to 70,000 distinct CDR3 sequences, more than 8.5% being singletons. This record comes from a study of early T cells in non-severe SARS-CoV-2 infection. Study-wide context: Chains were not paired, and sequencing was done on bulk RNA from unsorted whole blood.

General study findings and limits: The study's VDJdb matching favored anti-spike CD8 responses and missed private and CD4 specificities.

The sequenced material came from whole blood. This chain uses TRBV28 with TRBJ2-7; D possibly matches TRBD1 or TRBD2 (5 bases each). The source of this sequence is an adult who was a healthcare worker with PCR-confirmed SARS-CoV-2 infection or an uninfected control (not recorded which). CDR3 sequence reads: CASSSGTPPYEQYF. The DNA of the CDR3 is TGTGCCAGCAGTTCCGGGACCCCTCCCTACGAGCAGTACTTC.